The 7 T cell receptor beta chains in this list originate from one sample, sequenced in a study of immune evolution from preneoplasia to lung adenocarcinoma. Measured with immunoSEQ multiplex PCR; TCRdb has only the in-frame clones, and not every one. The sample has roughly 8,700 clones, 70% to 80% seen once. The material sequenced was FFPE lung adenocarcinoma in situ tissue. The receptors derive from a person in their sixties or seventies with lung adenocarcinoma.

This sequence joins TRBV19 and TRBJ1-1; D unclear. The V end lost 5 bases, the J end lost 6 bases, and 16 bases lay between the germline ends. Germline values: CDR1 LNHDA, CDR2 SQIVND (reference sequence). This CDR3 spans 14 amino acids. CDR3 amino acids: CASSRRGVGAEAFF. CDR3 DNA sequence: TGTGCCAGTAGTCGGCGCGGGGTCGGCGCTGAAGCTTTCTTT.

This rearrangement joins TRBV7-2 to TRBJ2-1; 14 bases map to TRBD2. CDR1 is SGHTA and CDR2 is FQGNSA in the germline V gene. This CDR3 is 15 amino acids long. Trimming cost V 5 bases and J 4 bases; bases outside gene matches: 1. CDR3 DNA: TGTGCCAGCAGCAGACTAGCGGGGGGGTACAATGAGCAGTTCTTC. It specifies CASSRLAGGYNEQFF. The full variable domain, rest sourced from reference TRBV7-2 and TRBJ2-1, is GAGVSQSPSNKVTEKGKDVELRCDPISGHTALYWYRQSLGQGLEFLIYFQGNSAPDKSGLPSDRFSAERTGGSVSTLTIQRTQQEDSAVYLCASSRLAGGYNEQFFGPGTRLTVL.

This clone was seen a few times. The V call is TRBV6-7, the J call TRBJ2-7; no reliable D call. TRBV6-7 is flagged as an ORF with uncertain function. The CDR3 runs 14 residues. V gave up 2 bases and J gave up 2 bases, with 10 bases separating them. This chain's CDR3 is CASSYLGRTYEQYF. Here the CDR3 DNA reads TGTGCCAGCAGTTACCTGGGCAGGACCTACGAGCAGTACTTC.

The chain has TRBV7-9 and TRBJ2-5, with D possibly matching TRBD1 (5 bases). The CDR3 length is 15 residues. Trimming cost V 1 base and J 2 bases, with 11 bases left between them. Germline CDR1 and CDR2: SEHNR and FQNEAQ (reference sequence). The CDR3 reads CASSLEATVQETQYF. The CDR3 nucleotides read TGTGCCAGCAGCTTAGAGGCGACAGTACAAGAGACCCAGTACTTC.

The J gene is TRBJ2-7, the V gene TRBV7-9, with 12 bases fitting TRBD2. CDR1 is SEHNR and CDR2 is FQNEAQ in the germline V gene (reference sequence). After removal of 5 bases from V and 2 bases from J, the junction contained 4 bases not matched to a gene. The CDR3 contains 15 residues. CDR3 loop: CASSATSGGPYEQYF. The CDR3, as DNA: TGTGCCAGCAGCGCGACTAGCGGGGGACCCTACGAGCAGTACTTC. Combining the CDR3 with reference TRBV7-9 and TRBJ2-7 gives the whole variable domain DTGVSQNPRHKITKRGQNVTFRCDPISEHNRLYWYRQTLGQGPEFLTYFQNEAQLEKSRLLSDRFSAERPKGSFSTLEIQRTEQGDSAMYLCASSATSGGPYEQYFGPGTRLTVT.

The chain combines TRBV18 with TRBJ2-2, with TRBD2 as a possible D gene (6 bases). The germline V gene has CDR1 KGHSH and CDR2 LQKENI. The CDR3 extends over 15 amino acids. Between the trimmed V and J ends, which lost 3 bases and 5 bases, there was a span of 13 bases. The CDR3 region is CASSPGLQLTGELFF. CDR3 coding DNA: TGTGCCAGCTCACCGGGACTCCAACTTACCGGGGAGCTGTTTTTT.

The gene calls are TRBV5-1 and TRBJ2-1; D could derive from TRBD1 or TRBD2 (5 bases each). V dropped 0 bases and J dropped 9 bases, with 13 bases sitting between them. The CDR3 loop spans 14 amino acids. CDR1 SGHRS and CDR2 YFSETQ come from the germline V gene. CDR3 bases: TGCGCCAGCAGCTTGGGTTTGAGGGGCGGTGAGCAGTTCTTC. As protein: CASSLGLRGGEQFF.